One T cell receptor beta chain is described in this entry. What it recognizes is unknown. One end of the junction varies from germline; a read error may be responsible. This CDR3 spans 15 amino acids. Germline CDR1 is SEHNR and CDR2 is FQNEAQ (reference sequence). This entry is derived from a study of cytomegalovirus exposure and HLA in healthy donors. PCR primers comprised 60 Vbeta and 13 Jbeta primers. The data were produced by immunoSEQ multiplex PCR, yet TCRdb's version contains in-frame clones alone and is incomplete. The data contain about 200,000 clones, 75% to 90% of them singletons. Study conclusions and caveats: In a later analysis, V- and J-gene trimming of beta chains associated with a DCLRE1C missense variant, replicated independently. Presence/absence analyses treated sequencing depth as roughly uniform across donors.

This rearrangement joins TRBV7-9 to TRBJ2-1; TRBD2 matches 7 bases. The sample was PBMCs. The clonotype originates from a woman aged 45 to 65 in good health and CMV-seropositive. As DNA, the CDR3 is TGTTCCAGCAGCTCGACCCAAACTAGCGATGATGAGCAGTTCTTC. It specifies CSSSSTQTSDDEQFF.